Presented here are 3 T cell receptor beta chains from one specimen sequenced in a study of CD8+CD57+ T cells in acquired aplastic anemia. Genomic DNA, serving as template, underwent TCR beta VDJ and CDR3 profiling. Each CDR3 protein is one row after TCRdb ran MiXCR on the reads. The data show a few hundred thousand distinct CDR3 sequences, around 30% seen once. Sequencing involved patients with CD8+CD57+ cell expansion previously shown by flow cytometry. Sequenced material: sorted CD4+, CD8+, or CD8+CD57+ T cells (not recorded which) from PBMCs. Every receptor here comes from a human donor with aplastic anemia.

This chain uses TRBV12-3 or TRBV12-4 with TRBJ2-5; D unclear. Trimming shortened V by 6 bases and J by 2 bases, and 10 bases separated the two germline ends. CDR3 length: 13 amino acids. The CDR3 sequence: CASRATLQETQYF. The CDR3 nucleotides are TGTGCCAGCAGGGCGACTCTACAAGAGACCCAGTACTTC.

At least ten counts were recorded for this clonotype. V is TRBV29-1 and J is TRBJ1-2; D might be TRBD1 (6 bases). Germline CDR1 reads SQVTM; CDR2 reads ANQGSEA. V was shortened by 5 bases and J by 4 bases, with 14 bases between the two germline ends. CDR3 length: 13 residues. CDR3 loop: CSVRSSGVYGYTF. CDR3 nucleotides: TGCAGCGTTCGCAGCTCAGGGGTCTATGGCTACACCTTC.

This clonotype was counted only a few times. The chain uses TRBV2 and TRBJ1-6, with a weak D call TRBD1 (5 bases). The CDR3 length is 15 residues. V lost 2 bases, J lost 11 bases, and 16 bases lay in between. Germline V lookup: CDR1 SNHLY, CDR2 FYNNEI. This chain's CDR3 is CASSETWDLDAPLHF. The CDR3 DNA reads as TGTGCCAGCAGTGAAACGTGGGACCTTGATGCACCCCTCCACTTT.